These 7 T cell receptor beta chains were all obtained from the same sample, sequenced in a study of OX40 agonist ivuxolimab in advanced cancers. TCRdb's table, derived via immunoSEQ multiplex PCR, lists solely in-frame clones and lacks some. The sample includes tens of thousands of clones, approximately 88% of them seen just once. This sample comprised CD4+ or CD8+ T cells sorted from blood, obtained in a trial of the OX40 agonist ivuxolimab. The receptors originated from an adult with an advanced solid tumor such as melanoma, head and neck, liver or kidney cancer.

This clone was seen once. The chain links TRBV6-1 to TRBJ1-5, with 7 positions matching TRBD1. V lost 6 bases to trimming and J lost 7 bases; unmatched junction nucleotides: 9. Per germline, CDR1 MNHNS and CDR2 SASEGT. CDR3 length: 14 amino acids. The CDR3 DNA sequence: TGTGCCAGCAGCCAGGGACAGAGGGGACAGCCCCAGCATTTT. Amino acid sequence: CASSQGQRGQPQHF.

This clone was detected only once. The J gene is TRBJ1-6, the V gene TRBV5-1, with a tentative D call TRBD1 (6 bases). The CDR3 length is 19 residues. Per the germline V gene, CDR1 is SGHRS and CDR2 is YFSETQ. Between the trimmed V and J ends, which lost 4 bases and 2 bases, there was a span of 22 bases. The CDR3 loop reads CASSRLQTGVSAYNSPLHF. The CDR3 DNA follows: TGCGCCAGCAGCCGCCTGCAGACAGGTGTGAGCGCCTATAATTCACCCCTCCACTTT.

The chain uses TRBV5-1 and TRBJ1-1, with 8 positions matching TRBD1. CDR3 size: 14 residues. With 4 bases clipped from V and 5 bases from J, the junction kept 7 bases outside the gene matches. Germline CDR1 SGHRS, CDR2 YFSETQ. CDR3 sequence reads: CASSQDREDTEAFF. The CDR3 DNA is TGCGCCAGCAGCCAGGACAGGGAGGATACTGAAGCTTTCTTT.

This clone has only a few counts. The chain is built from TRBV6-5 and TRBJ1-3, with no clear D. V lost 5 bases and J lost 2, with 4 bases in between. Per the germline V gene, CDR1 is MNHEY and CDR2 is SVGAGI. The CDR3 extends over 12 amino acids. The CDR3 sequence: CASSQTGNTIYF. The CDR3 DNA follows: TGTGCCAGCAGTCAGACTGGAAACACCATATATTTT.

The CDR3 nucleotides are TGTGCCTGGGACAGGCGTAACTATGGCTACACCTTC. Protein product: CAWDRRNYGYTF. The genes are TRBV30 and TRBJ1-2, with D perhaps matching TRBD1 (6 bases). V lost 5 bases and J 1 base, leaving 8 bases between the germline ends. CDR3 length: 12 residues. The germline gives CDR1 GTSNPN, CDR2 SVGIG (reference sequence).

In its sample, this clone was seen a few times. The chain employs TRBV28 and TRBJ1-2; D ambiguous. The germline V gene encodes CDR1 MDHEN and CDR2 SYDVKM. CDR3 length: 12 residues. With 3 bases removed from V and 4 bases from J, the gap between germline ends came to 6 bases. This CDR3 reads CASSFGIYGYTF. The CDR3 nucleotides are TGTGCCAGCAGTTTCGGCATCTATGGCTACACCTTC.

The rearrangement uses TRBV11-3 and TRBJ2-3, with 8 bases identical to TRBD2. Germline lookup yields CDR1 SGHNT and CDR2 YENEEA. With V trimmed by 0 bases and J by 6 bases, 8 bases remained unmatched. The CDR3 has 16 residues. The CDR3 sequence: CASSLDLRGGSDTQYF. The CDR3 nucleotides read TGTGCCAGCAGCTTAGATTTACGCGGGGGGTCGGATACGCAGTATTTT.